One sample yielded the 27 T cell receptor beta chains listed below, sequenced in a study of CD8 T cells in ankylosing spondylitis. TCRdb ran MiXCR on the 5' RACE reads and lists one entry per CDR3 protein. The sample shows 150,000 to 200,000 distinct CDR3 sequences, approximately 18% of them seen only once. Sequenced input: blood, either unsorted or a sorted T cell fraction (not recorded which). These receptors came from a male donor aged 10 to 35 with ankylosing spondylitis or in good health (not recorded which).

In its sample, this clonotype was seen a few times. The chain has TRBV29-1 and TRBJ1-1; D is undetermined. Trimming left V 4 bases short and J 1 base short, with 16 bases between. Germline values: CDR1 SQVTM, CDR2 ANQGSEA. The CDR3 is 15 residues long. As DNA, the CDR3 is TGCAGCGTTGTCTTACAAGGCGGGCCGAACACTGAAGCTTTCTTT. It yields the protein CSVVLQGGPNTEAFF.

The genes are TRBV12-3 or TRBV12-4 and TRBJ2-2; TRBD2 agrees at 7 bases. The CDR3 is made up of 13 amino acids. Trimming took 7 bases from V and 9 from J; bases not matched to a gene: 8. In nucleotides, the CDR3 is TGTGCCAGCATACCGCGCGGGAGCAGGGAGCTGTTTTTT. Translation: CASIPRGSRELFF.

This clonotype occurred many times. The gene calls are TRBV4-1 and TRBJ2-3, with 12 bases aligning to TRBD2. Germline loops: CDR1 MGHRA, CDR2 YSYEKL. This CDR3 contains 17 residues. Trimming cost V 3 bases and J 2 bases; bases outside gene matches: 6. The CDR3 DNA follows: TGCGCCAGCAGCCACCCTAGCGGGAGGGCCAACACAGATACGCAGTATTTT. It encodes CASSHPSGRANTDTQYF.

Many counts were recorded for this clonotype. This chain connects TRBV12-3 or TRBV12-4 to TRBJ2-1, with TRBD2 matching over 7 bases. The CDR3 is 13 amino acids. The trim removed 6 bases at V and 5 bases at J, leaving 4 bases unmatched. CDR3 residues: CASRPGGHNEQFF. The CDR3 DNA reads TGTGCCAGCAGACCGGGAGGACACAATGAGCAGTTCTTC.

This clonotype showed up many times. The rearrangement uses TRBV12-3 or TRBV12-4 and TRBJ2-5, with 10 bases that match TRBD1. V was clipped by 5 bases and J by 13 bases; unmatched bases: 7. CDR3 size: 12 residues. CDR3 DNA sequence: TGTGCCAGCAGTCTCACCGGGACAGGGGCGTACTTC. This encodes CASSLTGTGAYF.

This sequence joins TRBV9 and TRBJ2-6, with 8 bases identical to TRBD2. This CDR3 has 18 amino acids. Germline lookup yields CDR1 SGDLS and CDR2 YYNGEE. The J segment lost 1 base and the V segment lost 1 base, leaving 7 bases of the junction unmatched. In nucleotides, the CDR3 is TGTGCCAGCAGCGTAAGTGCACTAGCGGTATCTGGGGCCAACGTCCTGACTTTC. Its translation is CASSVSALAVSGANVLTF.

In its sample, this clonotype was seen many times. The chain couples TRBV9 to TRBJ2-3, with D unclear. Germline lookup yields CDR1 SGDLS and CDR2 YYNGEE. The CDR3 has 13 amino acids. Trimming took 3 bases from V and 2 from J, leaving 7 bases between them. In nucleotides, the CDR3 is TGTGCCAGCAGCGCCCGTCTCACAGATACGCAGTATTTT. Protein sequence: CASSARLTDTQYF.

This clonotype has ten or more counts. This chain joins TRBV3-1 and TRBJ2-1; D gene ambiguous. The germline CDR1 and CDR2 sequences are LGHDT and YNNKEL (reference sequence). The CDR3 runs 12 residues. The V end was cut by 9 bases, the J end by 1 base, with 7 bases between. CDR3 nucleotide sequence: TGTGCCAGTAGTTTGTCCTACAATGAGCAGTTCTTC. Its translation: CASSLSYNEQFF.

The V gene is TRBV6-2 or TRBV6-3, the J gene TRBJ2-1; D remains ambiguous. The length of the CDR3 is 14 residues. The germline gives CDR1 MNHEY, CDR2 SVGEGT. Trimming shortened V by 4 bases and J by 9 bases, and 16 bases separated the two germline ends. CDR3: CASSFQHSKGEQFF. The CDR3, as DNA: TGTGCCAGCAGTTTCCAGCACTCAAAGGGTGAGCAGTTCTTC.

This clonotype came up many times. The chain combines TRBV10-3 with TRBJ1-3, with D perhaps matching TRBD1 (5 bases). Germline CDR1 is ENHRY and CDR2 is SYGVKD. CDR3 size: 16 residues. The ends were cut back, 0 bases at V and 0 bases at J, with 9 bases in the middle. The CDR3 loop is CAISESQVHSGNTIYF. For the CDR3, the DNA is TGTGCCATCAGTGAGTCACAGGTACACTCTGGAAACACCATATATTTT.

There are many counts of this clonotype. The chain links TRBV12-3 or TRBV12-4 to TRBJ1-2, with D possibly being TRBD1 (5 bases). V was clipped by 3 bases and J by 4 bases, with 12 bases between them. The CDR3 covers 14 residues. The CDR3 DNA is TGTGCCAGCAGTTTCGGGACGGCACCCTATGGCTACACCTTC. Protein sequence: CASSFGTAPYGYTF.

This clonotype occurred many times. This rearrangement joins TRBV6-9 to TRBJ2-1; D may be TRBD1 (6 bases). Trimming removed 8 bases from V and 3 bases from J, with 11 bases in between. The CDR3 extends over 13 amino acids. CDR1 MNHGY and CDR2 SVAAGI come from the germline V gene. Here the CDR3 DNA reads TGTGCCAGCCGGGACACCTTCTACAATGAGCAGTTCTTC. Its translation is CASRDTFYNEQFF.

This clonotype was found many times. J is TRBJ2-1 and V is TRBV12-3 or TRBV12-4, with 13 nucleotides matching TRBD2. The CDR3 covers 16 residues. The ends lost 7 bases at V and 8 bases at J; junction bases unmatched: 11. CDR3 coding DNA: TGTGCCAGCAAATTTCGGACTAGCGGGAGTGGGGATGAGCAGTTCTTC. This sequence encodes CASKFRTSGSGDEQFF.

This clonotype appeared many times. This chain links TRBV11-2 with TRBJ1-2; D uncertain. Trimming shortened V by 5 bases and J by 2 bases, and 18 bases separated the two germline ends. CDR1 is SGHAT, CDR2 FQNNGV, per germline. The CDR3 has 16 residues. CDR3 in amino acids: CASSPYGELPNYGYTF. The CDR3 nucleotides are TGTGCCAGCAGCCCTTACGGGGAGCTACCCAACTATGGCTACACCTTC.

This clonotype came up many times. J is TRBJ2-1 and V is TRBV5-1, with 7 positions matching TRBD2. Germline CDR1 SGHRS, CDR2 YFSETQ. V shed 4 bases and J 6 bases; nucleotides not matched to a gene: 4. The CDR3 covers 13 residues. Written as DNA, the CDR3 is TGCGCCAGCAGCCCGCGACTAGCCAATGAGCAGTTCTTC. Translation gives CASSPRLANEQFF.

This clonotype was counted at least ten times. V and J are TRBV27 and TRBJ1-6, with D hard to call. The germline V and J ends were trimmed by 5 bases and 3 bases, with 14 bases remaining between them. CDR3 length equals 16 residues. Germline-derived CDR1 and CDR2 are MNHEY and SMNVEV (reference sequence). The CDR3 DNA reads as TGTGCCAGCAGTCCGATAGAGGGCCTCTATAATTCACCCCTCCACTTT. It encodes CASSPIEGLYNSPLHF.

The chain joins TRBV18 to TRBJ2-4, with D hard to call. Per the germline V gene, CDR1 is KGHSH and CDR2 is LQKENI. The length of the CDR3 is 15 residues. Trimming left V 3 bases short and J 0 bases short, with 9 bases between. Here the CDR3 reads CASSPPGLAKNIQYF. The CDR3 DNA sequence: TGTGCCAGCTCACCCCCAGGTTTAGCCAAAAACATTCAGTACTTC.

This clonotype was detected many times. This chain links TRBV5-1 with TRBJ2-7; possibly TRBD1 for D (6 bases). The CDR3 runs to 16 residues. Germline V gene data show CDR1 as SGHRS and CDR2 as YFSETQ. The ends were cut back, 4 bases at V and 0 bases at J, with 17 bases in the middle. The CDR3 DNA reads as TGCGCCAGCAGCCAAGATGGGACACGGAGCTCCTACGAGCAGTACGTC. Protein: CASSQDGTRSSYEQYV.

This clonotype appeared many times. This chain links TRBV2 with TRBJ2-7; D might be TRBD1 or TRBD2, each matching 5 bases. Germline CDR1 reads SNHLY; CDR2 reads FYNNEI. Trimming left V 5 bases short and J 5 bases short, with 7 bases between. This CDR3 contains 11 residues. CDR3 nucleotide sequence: TGTGCCAGCAGTCGGGACCACGAGCAGTACTTC. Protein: CASSRDHEQYF. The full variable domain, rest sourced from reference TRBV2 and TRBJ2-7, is EPEVTQTPSHQVTQMGQEVILRCVPISNHLYFYWYRQILGQKVEFLVSFYNNEISEKSEIFDDQFSVERPDGSNFTLKIRSTKLEDSAMYFCASSRDHEQYFGPGTRLTVT.

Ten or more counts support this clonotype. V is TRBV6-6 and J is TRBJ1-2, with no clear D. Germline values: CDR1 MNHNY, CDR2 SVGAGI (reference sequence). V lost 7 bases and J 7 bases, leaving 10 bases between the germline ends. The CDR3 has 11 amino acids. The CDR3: CASTVGRGYTF. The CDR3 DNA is TGTGCCAGCACTGTAGGTCGTGGCTACACCTTC.

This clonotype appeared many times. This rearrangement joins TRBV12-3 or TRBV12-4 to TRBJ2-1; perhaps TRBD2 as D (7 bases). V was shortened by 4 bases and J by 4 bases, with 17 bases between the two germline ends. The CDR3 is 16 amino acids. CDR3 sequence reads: CASSSLGGGGYNEQFF. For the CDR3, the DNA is TGTGCCAGCAGTTCCCTCGGGGGAGGGGGTTACAATGAGCAGTTCTTC.

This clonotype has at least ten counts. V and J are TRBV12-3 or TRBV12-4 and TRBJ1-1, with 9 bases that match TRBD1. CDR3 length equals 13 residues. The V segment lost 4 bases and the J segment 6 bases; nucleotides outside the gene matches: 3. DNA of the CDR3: TGTGCCAGCAGTTGGGGACAGGGCGCTGAAGCTTTCTTT. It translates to CASSWGQGAEAFF.

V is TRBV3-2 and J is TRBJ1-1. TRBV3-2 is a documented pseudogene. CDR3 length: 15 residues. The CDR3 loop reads CASTEKGGSHTEAFF. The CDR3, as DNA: TGTGCCAGCACTGAAAAGGGAGGGAGCCACACTGAAGCTTTCTTT.

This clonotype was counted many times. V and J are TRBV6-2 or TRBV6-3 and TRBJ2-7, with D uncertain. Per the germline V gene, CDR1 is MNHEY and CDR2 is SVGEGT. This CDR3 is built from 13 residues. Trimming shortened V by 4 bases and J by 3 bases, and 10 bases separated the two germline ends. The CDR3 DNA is TGTGCCAGCAGTTGGCCAGCTGGCTACGAGCAGTACTTC. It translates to CASSWPAGYEQYF.

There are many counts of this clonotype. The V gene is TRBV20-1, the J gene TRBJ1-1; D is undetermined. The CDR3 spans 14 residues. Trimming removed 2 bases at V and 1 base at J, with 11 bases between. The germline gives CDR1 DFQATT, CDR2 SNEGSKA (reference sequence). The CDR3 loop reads CSARKRYWNTEAFF. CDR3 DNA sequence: TGCAGTGCTAGAAAGCGGTATTGGAACACTGAAGCTTTCTTT.

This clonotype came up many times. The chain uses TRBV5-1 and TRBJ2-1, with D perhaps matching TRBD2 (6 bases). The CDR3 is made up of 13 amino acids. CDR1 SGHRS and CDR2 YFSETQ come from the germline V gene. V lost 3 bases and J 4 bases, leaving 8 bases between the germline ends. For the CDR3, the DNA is TGCGCCAGCAGCTACCGGGGGTACAATGAGCAGTTCTTC. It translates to CASSYRGYNEQFF.

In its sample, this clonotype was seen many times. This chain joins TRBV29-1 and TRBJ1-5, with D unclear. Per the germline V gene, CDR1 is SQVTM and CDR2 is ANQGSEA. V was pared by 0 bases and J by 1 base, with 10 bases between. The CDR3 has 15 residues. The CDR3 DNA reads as TGCAGCGTTGAAGATCCTGGTGACAGCAATCAGCCCCAGCATTTT. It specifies CSVEDPGDSNQPQHF.